This T cell receptor beta chain was profiled in a study of blood T cell repertoires in COVID-19 (dated by TCRdb to between 2020 and 2021). About the study as a whole: Samples covering the acute and convalescent phases of COVID-19 were provided by collaborators in the United States, Italy and Spain. The prospective study material was composed of cDNA or gDNA derived from T cells, B-cell-depleted T cells, or PBMCs. The dataset comprised deeply sampled blood TCRbeta repertoires from subjects exposed to, actively infected with, or recovered from COVID-19. The repertoires were released in a freely available public database intended as a resource for research on the immune response to SARS-CoV-2. Samples were obtained from the ongoing ImmuneRACE study (first 160 participants) and from over 1,000 subjects provided by 6 global collaborators. Sample metadata almost always included a de-identified subject ID, COVID-19 status, age in years and sex. Where available, HLA class I and class II types were obtained from metadata supplied by the sample provider rather than from assay-based typing.

Each collaborating institution followed its own protocols to collect whole blood in K2EDTA tubes. For TCRbeta analysis, collaborators shipped samples as frozen whole blood, isolated PBMCs, or DNA extracted from either of those sample types. TCRbeta CDR3 regions were amplified from genomic DNA by means of the immunoSEQ Assay, a bias-controlled multiplex PCR. From the authors' description of their analysis: Nucleated cell counts per sample were estimated from amplification of reference gene primers within the assay. To quantify the absolute abundance of each unique TCRbeta CDR3 rearrangement, sequence reads were collapsed and filtered. For each sample, productive Simpson clonality was calculated by taking the square root of Simpson's diversity index across productive rearrangements. TCRdb retrieved this table from immuneACCESS and kept in-frame rearrangements only. Not all clones are present; in checked studies, unresolved V genes account for under half, and no reason is known for the remainder. V and J calls and clone size are given by that table; D and trimming were obtained from the DNA. The sample data list roughly 33,000 clones, and about 78% of these were observed just once. Roughly 7.5% of the sample comes from the top ten.

Paper-wide results and their limitations: The quantity of clinical and demographic metadata differed by source and by participant and was supplied without curation.

This clone was recorded a few times. The clone's antigen remains unknown. Base-call qualities are not available, and no considerably larger clone is one nucleotide away. The germline V gene supplies CDR1 MNHEY and CDR2 SVGAGI. After removal of 8 bases from V and 9 bases from J, the junction retains 6 bases not matched to a gene. Including cysteine and phenylalanine, the CDR3 has 11 amino acids. The sequence is cut down to CDR3 DNA, 33 bases in frame from base 1. The source of this sequence is a woman aged 60-75 years with acute or convalescent COVID-19. Sequencing was carried out using peripheral blood. The chain was built from TRBV6-5 and TRBJ2-7; 8 central nucleotides agree with TRBD1. This receptor carries the CDR3 CASGQGAGQYF. The DNA sequence reads TGTGCCAGCGGCCAGGGGGCTGGGCAGTACTTC.